This T cell receptor (beta chain) was sequenced for a study of CD8 T cells in Susac syndrome. TEMRA cells were FACS-enriched, unlike CD8+ and CD4+ T cells, which were negatively isolated. Reverse transcription used about 0.45 to 1 ug RNA and random hexamers. TCRdb analysed the immunoSEQ multiplex PCR reads with MiXCR anew, one entry per CDR3 protein. The repertoire has over 300,000 distinct CDR3 sequences, roughly nine tenths of them found once; the top ten carry roughly 0.059%. The CDR3 has 14 residues. Trimming took off 5 bases at V and 6 bases at J, with 16 bases between the two ends. Germline CDR1 is SQVTM and CDR2 is ANQGSEA.

The sample taken for sequencing was CD4+ T cells from PBMCs. The chain is built from TRBV29-1 and TRBJ2-2, with D possibly TRBD1 on 6 matching bases. The receptor's source is a human donor with multiple sclerosis. The CDR3 sequence: CSVSGPNRAGELFF. CDR3 in DNA: TGCAGCGTTTCAGGGCCAAACAGGGCCGGGGAGCTGTTTTTT.